This T cell receptor beta chain was captured in a study of preoperative IRX-2 immunotherapy in early breast cancer. CDR1 and CDR2 (germline): SGHNT, YENEEA. J was trimmed by 3 bases and V by 8 bases; bases with no gene match: 8. The CDR3 spans 15 residues. The sample's treatment: preoperative locoregional IRX-2 cytokine immunotherapy. Patients received preoperative, locoregional IRX-2 cytokine immunotherapy in a phase Ib study. TCRdb's table, derived via immunoSEQ multiplex PCR, lists solely in-frame clones and lacks some. Among 35,000 to 40,000 clones listed, 82% were seen once. This TCR was sampled from a human donor with breast cancer. Specimen: lymph node tissue, collected after IRX-2 immunotherapy. V and J are TRBV11-3 and TRBJ2-3; 10 nucleotides line up with TRBD2. CDR3 amino acids: CASQSPSGGTDTQYF. The CDR3 region has the DNA TGTGCCAGCCAGTCCCCTAGCGGGGGAACAGATACGCAGTATTTT.